This is a list of T cell receptor beta chains from one sample in a study of blood T cells in healthy people across ages. Each CDR3 protein is one row after TCRdb ran MiXCR on the 5' RACE reads. The sample includes approximately 400,000 distinct CDR3 sequences, over 45% of them seen just once. Sequenced sample: blood. Every receptor here comes from a man aged 55-75 years in good health. CDR3s leave out the opening cysteine and the closing phenylalanine or tryptophan. Fields, in order: V gene, J gene, CDR3 protein.

TRBV7-6	TRBJ2-2	ASSLGPTGSGELF
TRBV5-1	TRBJ2-4	ASSLAGGAKNIQY
TRBV6-2/TRBV6-3	TRBJ2-1	ASSYSVAGYNEQF
TRBV2	TRBJ1-4	ASRETQAHEKLF
TRBV28	TRBJ2-7	ASSLRGVEQY
TRBV7-6	TRBJ2-1	ASSTGGGPMNEQF
TRBV7-9	TRBJ1-1	ASSWDNTEAF
TRBV12-3/TRBV12-4	TRBJ2-7	ASSTGTGVHEQY
TRBV11-2	TRBJ2-2	ASRPTGGDYTGELF
TRBV7-2	-	ASSWGLAGTTYEQY
TRBV7-2	-	ASSSPPRAGLDEQY
TRBV7-9	TRBJ1-1	ASSLRTTVDTEAF
TRBV11-1	TRBJ2-2	ASSSLAGGPGGELF
TRBV29-1	TRBJ1-2	SVQIGRPNYGYT
TRBV29-1	TRBJ2-1	SVEGGRRGGEQF
TRBV7-2	TRBJ2-3	ASSPWLAGATDTQY
TRBV20-1	TRBJ1-2	SAGQGVSDNYGYT
TRBV5-5	TRBJ2-3	ASRRLELTSDTQY
TRBV20-1	TRBJ1-1	SADRGTEAF
TRBV7-2	TRBJ2-7	ASSLERGWEQY
TRBV27	TRBJ2-7	ASSSLYGEQY
TRBV28	TRBJ1-6	ASSGLRNSPLH
TRBV27	TRBJ2-1	ASTLSGANEQF
TRBV7-2	TRBJ2-3	ASSQGVGTDTQY
TRBV6-2/TRBV6-3	TRBJ2-7	ASSTSSNAYEQY
TRBV20-1	TRBJ2-3	SAPRQRSTDTQY
TRBV14	TRBJ2-1	ASSPAWHNEQF
TRBV7-2	TRBJ2-1	ASSLSLAGGSYNEQF
TRBV12-3/TRBV12-4	TRBJ1-5	ASSLEGANQPQH
TRBV20-1	TRBJ1-5	SARRDSSSNQPQH
TRBV7-2	TRBJ2-7	ASSLAAPGQGFSYEQY
TRBV28	TRBJ2-6	ASKTDRGTGANVLT
TRBV30	-	AWSSRTSGRVAYNEQY
TRBV28	TRBJ2-7	ASSLAGGTIEQY
TRBV4-3	TRBJ2-3	ASSQDLSGSRDTQY
TRBV25-1	TRBJ1-2	ASTPPGVNYGYT
TRBV4-2	TRBJ2-7	ASSQEASGACEQY
TRBV2	TRBJ2-7	ASNSGAGPQY
TRBV12-3/TRBV12-4	TRBJ2-7	ASSFGTWGQY
TRBV4-3	TRBJ2-6	ASSQETTESSGANVLT
TRBV20-1	TRBJ2-5	SAFKTGGRGETQY
TRBV5-1	TRBJ2-7	ASSLSGGKYEQY
TRBV7-8	TRBJ2-3	ASSLARASGSRSDTQY
TRBV6-6	TRBJ2-1	ASSSGVVGYNEQF
TRBV28	TRBJ2-3	ASSSAGGPTDTQY
TRBV20-1	TRBJ2-7	SAPRVRLDEQY
TRBV20-1	TRBJ1-6	SASPGGWGNSPLH
TRBV7-2	TRBJ2-3	ASSLRDRNTDTQY
TRBV6-2/TRBV6-3	TRBJ2-1	ASSYPPRGNEQF
TRBV20-1	TRBJ2-3	SARGIRTSGRSTDTQY